The rows below give T cell receptor beta chains drawn from one sample of a study of CD8 T cells in ankylosing spondylitis. From the 5' RACE reads, TCRdb called clonotypes with MiXCR, one entry per CDR3 protein. The table records roughly 130,000 distinct CDR3 sequences, 7% of them present only once. The sequenced sample consisted of blood, either unsorted or a sorted T cell fraction (not recorded which). The receptor source for this set is a male donor with ankylosing spondylitis or in good health (not recorded which). Each CDR3 is given with its conserved first and last residue. Rows may omit the clone size; those that give it use once, few, many or a size class.

cdr3_aa	j_call	clone_size	v_call
CASSTQTSLETQYF	TRBJ2-5	many	TRBV7-2
CASSSETQYF	TRBJ2-5	many	TRBV7-8
CASSFTAQNTEAFF	TRBJ1-1	many	TRBV5-1
CASSPSGRETQYF	TRBJ2-5	many	TRBV12-3/TRBV12-4
CASSQAGNTIYF	TRBJ1-3	many	TRBV3-1
CASGRETQYF	TRBJ2-5	many	TRBV6-6
CASSPRTPGSYNEQFF	TRBJ2-1	.	TRBV18
CASISAGDQNIQYF	TRBJ2-4	many	TRBV7-9
CASSLEGGLNQPQHF	TRBJ1-5	many	TRBV5-1
CSAGVEGPAKNIQYF	TRBJ2-4	many	TRBV20-1
CASSLGTNSGANVLTF	TRBJ2-6	many	TRBV7-6
CSAKGPGELFF	TRBJ2-2	many	TRBV20-1
CASSLGWGDEQFF	TRBJ2-1	many	TRBV28
CSTPGLADYNEQFF	TRBJ2-1	few	TRBV20-1
CASSLTGTGQETQYF	TRBJ2-5	many	TRBV5-1
CASSRDPFNEQFF	TRBJ2-1	many	TRBV12-3/TRBV12-4
CASSETTNSGNTIYF	TRBJ1-3	many	TRBV6-1
CASSQTQDPAFF	TRBJ1-1	many	TRBV4-1
CASSLGEGTYGYTF	TRBJ1-2	many	TRBV5-1
CASSTGQGGTEAFF	TRBJ1-1	many	TRBV5-1
CASSQNRDATYEQYF	TRBJ2-7	many	TRBV4-1
CSVLRGVLSYEQYF	TRBJ2-7	many	TRBV29-1
CASSQFTLGRKNIQYF	TRBJ2-4	.	TRBV7-9
CASSADRGNEQFF	TRBJ2-1	.	TRBV7-2
CASSLWTGGDEQYF	TRBJ2-7	many	TRBV7-9
CASSHNPGLATDTQYF	TRBJ2-3	many	TRBV12-3/TRBV12-4
CASRRTENTGELFF	TRBJ2-2	many	TRBV6-2/TRBV6-3
CASSFGERAQYF	TRBJ2-5	many	TRBV11-2
CSAREAGGRYEQYF	TRBJ2-7	many	TRBV20-1
CASSPFPYPSGNTDTQYF	TRBJ2-3	.	TRBV12-3/TRBV12-4
CSGSSGRFTNEQFF	TRBJ2-1	many	TRBV29-1
CSVSGLGNTEAFF	TRBJ1-1	many	TRBV29-1
CASREDIQETQYF	TRBJ2-5	many	TRBV12-3/TRBV12-4
CSVAGTGGGYGYTF	TRBJ1-2	many	TRBV29-1
CASSLRTASSYNEQFF	TRBJ2-1	many	TRBV27
CASSSIAPRQVLRETQYF	TRBJ2-5	many	TRBV27
CASSLEQGAGSPLHF	TRBJ1-6	many	TRBV5-1
CASSSASSTDTQYF	TRBJ2-3	many	TRBV5-1
CASSVAGISYNEQFF	TRBJ2-1	many	TRBV9
CAISGGKWDAGELFF	TRBJ2-2	many	TRBV10-3
CSARGLAVPDTQYF	TRBJ2-3	many	TRBV20-1
CASSLGRLTETQYF	TRBJ2-5	.	TRBV28
CSVSTGATEAFF	TRBJ1-1	many	TRBV29-1
CASSLQGIGGEAFF	TRBJ1-1	many	TRBV5-1
CASSDRDRGLGNQPQHF	TRBJ1-5	many	TRBV12-3/TRBV12-4
CASSQDLYAANTEAFF	TRBJ1-1	many	TRBV4-3
CSVAKRENEKLFF	TRBJ1-4	many	TRBV29-1
CASSPTNTEAFF	TRBJ1-1	many	TRBV5-5
CSAGGYTEAFF	TRBJ1-1	many	TRBV20-1
CASSSTGGAGELFF	TRBJ2-2	many	TRBV7-2
CASSLQRETQYF	TRBJ2-5	many	TRBV7-8
CASSLGDFLITGELFF	TRBJ2-2	few	TRBV7-2